One and the same sample provided the 7 T cell receptor beta chains below, sequenced in a study of shared clonotypes between healthy human individuals. Terminally differentiated effector memory CD45RA+ cells were excluded from the naive CD8 cells, which were CD45RO-negative and positively selected for CCR7. Clones were sequenced by immunoSEQ multiplex PCR, and TCRdb holds only the in-frame ones, with some missing. Of around 2.1 million clones in the sample, about 92% were seen once. Sequencing was done on a sample of naive CD8+ T cells from PBMCs. Every receptor here comes from a man aged 18 to 30 in good health. Some clones in this sample may be carry-over from other donors' samples.

CDR3 sequence (DNA): TGTGCCAGCAGTTTGACTTCTTGGAAAAGGGGCGTGTACGAGCAGTACTTC. It specifies CASSLTSWKRGVYEQYF. V usage is TRBV28 and J usage is TRBJ2-7, with D possibly matching TRBD1 (5 bases). CDR1 and CDR2 from the germline V gene are MDHEN and SYDVKM. Trimming cost V 3 bases and J 4 bases, with 22 bases left between them. The CDR3 is 17 amino acids. Combining the CDR3 with reference TRBV28 and TRBJ2-7 gives the whole variable domain DVKVTQSSRYLVKRTGEKVFLECVQDMDHENMFWYRQDPGLGLRLIYFSYDVKMKEKGDIPEGYSVSREKKERFSLILESASTNQTSMYLCASSLTSWKRGVYEQYFGPGTRLTVT.

This rearrangement joins TRBV14 to TRBJ2-1; maybe TRBD2 (5 bases). V gave up 7 bases and J gave up 10 bases, with 17 bases separating them. CDR3 length: 13 amino acids. Germline values: CDR1 SGHDN, CDR2 FVKESK. CDR3 protein: CASTHYGVGEQFF. CDR3 nucleotide sequence: TGTGCCAGCACCCATTACGGGGTGGGGGAGCAGTTCTTC.

As regards this clone: The same CDR3 is also encoded by other DNA sequences in this sample. The chain couples TRBV5-1 to TRBJ2-5; D call uncertain. There are 12 residues in the CDR3. CDR1 and CDR2 from the germline V gene are SGHRS and YFSETQ. The V gene lost 2 bases and the J gene lost 5 bases, with 7 bases spanning the gap. CDR3 nucleotides: TGCGCCAGCAGCTTAGGGTTGGAGACCCAGTACTTC. It encodes CASSLGLETQYF.

The CDR3 here is CASSPTTEAKNIQYF. CDR3 DNA: TGTGCCAGCAGTCCAACAACGGAAGCCAAAAACATTCAGTACTTC. The chain is built from TRBV7-3 and TRBJ2-4; D is uncertain. The CDR3 spans 15 residues. V lost 6 bases and J 0 bases, leaving 12 bases between the germline ends. Germline assignment: CDR1 SGHTA and CDR2 FQGTGA.

The chain uses TRBV28 and TRBJ2-6; D gene unclear. The CDR3 runs to 14 residues. Looked up from germline, CDR1 is MDHEN and CDR2 is SYDVKM. The V end lost 3 bases, the J end lost 10 bases, and 13 bases lay between the germline ends. CDR3 in amino acids: CASSLGRTVNVLTF. CDR3 nucleotide sequence: TGTGCCAGCAGTTTGGGAAGGACGGTTAACGTCCTGACTTTC.

This chain connects TRBV9 to TRBJ1-2, with a weak D call TRBD1 (6 bases). Trimming took off 4 bases at V and 4 bases at J, with 14 bases between the two ends. Looked up from germline, CDR1 is SGDLS and CDR2 is YYNGEE. This CDR3 is 14 amino acids long. The DNA of the CDR3 is TGTGCCAGCAGCCTCGGACAGACGTTCTATGGCTACACCTTC. The encoded protein is CASSLGQTFYGYTF. The variable domain in full, completed from reference TRBV9 and TRBJ1-2, reads DSGVTQTPKHLITATGQRVTLRCSPRSGDLSVYWYQQSLDQGLQFLIQYYNGEERAKGNILERFSAQQFPDLHSELNLSSLELGDSALYFCASSLGQTFYGYTFGSGTRLTVV.

J is TRBJ2-7 and V is TRBV4-1, with D possibly matching TRBD1 (5 bases). The CDR3 is 16 amino acids. In germline, CDR1 is MGHRA, CDR2 YSYEKL. Between the trimmed V and J ends, which lost 0 bases and 3 bases, there was a span of 15 bases. DNA for the CDR3: TGCGCCAGCAGCCAAGAGGGAATGACAGAATACTACGAGCAGTACTTC. It translates to CASSQEGMTEYYEQYF.